This T cell receptor (beta chain) came from a study of response to subunit inactivated influenza vaccine. Study-wide points: Every seasonal influenza vaccination brings in few new T cells, the authors suggested.

TCRdb reanalysed the RT-PCR reads using MiXCR and keeps one entry per CDR3 protein. The sample records around 790,000 distinct CDR3 sequences, roughly 20% being singletons. In the case of this clonotype: No antigen is known for it.

CDR1 is LGHDT and CDR2 is YNNKEL in the germline V gene (reference sequence). V was clipped by 3 bases and J by 2 bases; unmatched bases: 7. This CDR3 spans 15 amino acids. The chain recombines TRBV3-1 with TRBJ2-7, with 7 bases that match TRBD2. The source was PBMCs from blood, collected roughly 5 days after vaccination. This TCR was sampled from a man aged 50-59 years who received an inactivated influenza vaccine. The chain's CDR3 is CASSQGSGNPYEQYF. The CDR3, as DNA: TGTGCCAGCAGCCAGGGGAGCGGGAACCCCTACGAGCAGTACTTC.